Listed below are T cell receptor beta chains from one sample, sequenced in a study of blood T cell repertoires in COVID-19. The assay was immunoSEQ multiplex PCR, and TCRdb's table has in-frame clones only and misses some. The data show roughly 260,000 clones, about 80% seen once. The specimen was peripheral blood. The receptors come from an elderly woman with active or convalescent COVID-19. Both conserved end residues are part of each CDR3. The D gene is left open where the match is weak. Size is omitted from some rows. Given values are once, few, many or a class for expanded clones.

>TRBJ2-1|TRBV6-1|.|TRBD2
CASSEELSGGPIYNEQFF
TGTGCCAGCAGTGAAGAGCTCAGCGGGGGGCCTATCTACAATGAGCAGTTCTTC
>TRBJ1-4|TRBV4-2|.|TRBD1
CASSHGQGALDEKLFF
TGTGCCAGCAGCCACGGACAGGGGGCACTTGATGAAAAACTGTTTTTT
>TRBJ1-1|TRBV11-2|.|.
CASSLLREGTEAFF
TGTGCCAGCAGCTTACTTCGGGAGGGTACTGAAGCTTTCTTT
>TRBJ1-5|TRBV18|.|TRBD1
CASSPPGYRGPQPQHF
TGTGCCAGCTCACCACCGGGATACAGGGGGCCTCAGCCCCAGCATTTT
>TRBJ1-5|TRBV4-2|once|TRBD1
CASSWGQGEDQPQHF
TGTGCCAGCAGCTGGGGACAGGGGGAGGATCAGCCCCAGCATTTT
>TRBJ2-7|TRBV12-3/TRBV12-4|.|.
CASSFSGNYEQYF
TGTGCCAGCAGTTTCTCGGGAAACTACGAGCAGTACTTC
>TRBJ2-3|TRBV5-1|.|.
CASSAGSTDTQYF
TGCGCCAGCAGCGCCGGGTCCACAGATACGCAGTATTTT
>TRBJ2-7|TRBV28|few|TRBD1
CASSLVTGYEQYF
TGTGCCAGCAGTTTAGTGACAGGGTACGAGCAGTACTTC
>TRBJ1-4|TRBV19|.|.
CASNRRNEKLFF
TGTGCCAGTAACAGGCGTAATGAAAAACTGTTTTTT
>TRBJ1-1|TRBV29-1|.|TRBD1
CSVERQGSEAFF
TGCAGCGTTGAACGACAGGGCAGTGAAGCTTTCTTT
>TRBJ2-3|TRBV5-1|.|.
CASSRTFGGGGTDTQYF
TGCGCCAGCAGCCGGACCTTTGGCGGGGGCGGCACAGATACGCAGTATTTT
>TRBJ1-6|TRBV2|.|TRBD1
CASSDEQGNSPLHF
TGTGCCAGCAGTGATGAACAGGGGAATTCACCCCTCCACTTT
>TRBJ1-3|TRBV6-2/TRBV6-3|.|.
CASSYSRSGRGTIYF
TGTGCCAGCAGTTACTCGAGGAGTGGCAGAGGCACCATATATTTT
>TRBJ1-1|TRBV12-3/TRBV12-4|once|.
CASSLSTEAFF
TGTGCCAGCAGTTTGAGCACTGAAGCTTTCTTT
>TRBJ2-5|TRBV24-1|.|TRBD1
CATSPGTGQENQYF
TGTGCCACCAGTCCCGGGACAGGGCAAGAGAACCAGTACTTC
>TRBJ1-2|TRBV3-1/TRBV3-2|.|TRBD1
CASSQVLPTVDRGNYGYTF
TGTGCCAGCAGCCAAGTTCTACCCACCGTGGACAGGGGGAACTATGGCTACACCTTC
>TRBJ1-1|TRBV5-5|few|.
CASSLVEAAGLIPVNTEAFF
TGTGCCAGCAGCTTGGTGGAGGCGGCCGGTTTGATTCCTGTGAACACTGAAGCTTTCTTT
>TRBJ1-5|TRBV4-2|.|.
CASSQEGSGSQPQHF
TGTGCCAGCAGCCAAGAGGGGAGCGGCTCGCAGCCCCAGCATTTT
>TRBJ2-1|TRBV5-1|.|.
CASSLAGTPDNEQFF
TGCGCCAGCAGCTTAGCAGGGACTCCCGACAATGAGCAGTTCTTC
>TRBJ2-5|TRBV21-1|.|.
CASSRSWTGNRKTQYF
TGTGCCAGCAGCAGGTCATGGACAGGGAATAGGAAGACCCAGTACTTC
>TRBJ1-1|TRBV13|few|TRBD1
CASSLQGEVVAFF
TGTGCCAGCAGCTTACAGGGGGAAGTTGTAGCTTTCTTT
>TRBJ1-6|TRBV19|.|TRBD1
CASSIPGGKSPLHF
TGTGCCAGTAGTATCCCAGGGGGCAAATCACCCCTCCACTTT
>TRBJ1-1|TRBV3-1/TRBV3-2|.|TRBD1
CASTSGQGTGTEAFF
TGTGCCAGCACAAGCGGACAGGGAACGGGCACTGAAGCTTTCTTT
>TRBJ1-5|TRBV19|.|.
CASTGGANQPQHF
TGTGCCAGTACTGGGGGCGCAAATCAGCCCCAGCATTTT
>TRBJ2-5|TRBV6-5|.|TRBD1
CASDLQGAGETQYF
TGTGCCAGCGATCTCCAGGGGGCGGGTGAGACCCAGTACTTC
>TRBJ1-5|TRBV2|.|.
CASKPSSGNNQPQHF
TGTGCCAGCAAACCCTCGTCCGGGAACAATCAGCCCCAGCATTTT
>TRBJ2-6|TRBV19|.|.
CASKQTVLSSGANVLTF
TGTGCCAGTAAACAGACAGTCTTAAGCTCTGGGGCCAACGTCCTGACTTTC
>TRBJ1-3|TRBV2|.|.
CASSERTQIRSGNTIYF
TGTGCCAGCAGTGAAAGAACACAGATCCGCTCTGGAAACACCATATATTTT
>TRBJ1-2|TRBV7-9|.|.
CASSLDGGTYGYTF
TGTGCCAGCAGCTTAGATGGCGGAACCTATGGCTACACCTTC
>TRBJ1-2|TRBV5-1|.|TRBD1
CASSLEVGDRVYGYTF
TGCGCCAGCAGCTTGGAGGTGGGGGACAGGGTCTATGGCTACACCTTC
>TRBJ1-3|TRBV23-1|.|.
CASRHRQGTGNTIYF
TGCGCCAGCAGGCATCGGCAGGGGACTGGAAACACCATATATTTT
>TRBJ2-5|TRBV30|.|.
CAWSAGLQETQYF
TGTGCCTGGAGTGCCGGACTACAAGAGACCCAGTACTTC